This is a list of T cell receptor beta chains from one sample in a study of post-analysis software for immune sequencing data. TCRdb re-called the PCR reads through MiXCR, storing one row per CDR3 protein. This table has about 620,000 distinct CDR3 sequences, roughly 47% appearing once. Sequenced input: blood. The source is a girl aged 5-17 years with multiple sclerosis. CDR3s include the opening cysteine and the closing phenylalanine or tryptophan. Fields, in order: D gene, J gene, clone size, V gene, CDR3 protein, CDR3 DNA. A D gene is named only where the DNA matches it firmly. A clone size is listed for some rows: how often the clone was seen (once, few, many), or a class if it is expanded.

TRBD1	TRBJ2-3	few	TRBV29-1	CSDRQGADTQYF	TGCAGCGATAGACAGGGGGCAGATACGCAGTATTTT
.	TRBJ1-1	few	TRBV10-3	CAISLHLENTEAFF	TGTGCCATCAGCCTACACCTGGAGAACACTGAAGCTTTCTTT
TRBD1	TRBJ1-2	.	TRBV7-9	CASSLDRAAFYGYTF	TGTGCCAGCAGCTTGGACAGGGCCGCGTTCTATGGCTACACCTTC
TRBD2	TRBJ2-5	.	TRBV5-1	CASSLARREGRKTQYF	TGCGCCAGCAGCTTGGCCCGGCGGGAGGGCCGGAAGACCCAGTACTTC
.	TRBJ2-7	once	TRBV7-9	CASSKRGAPYEQYF	TGTGCCAGCAGCAAGAGAGGAGCCCCCTACGAGCAGTACTTC
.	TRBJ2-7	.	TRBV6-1	CASSSQGSSYEQYF	TGTGCCAGCAGTTCCCAGGGCAGCTCCTACGAGCAGTACTTC
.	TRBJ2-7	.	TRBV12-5	CASGFISGAEQYF	TGTGCTAGTGGTTTTATATCTGGGGCCGAGCAGTACTTC
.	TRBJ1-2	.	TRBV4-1	CASSQDDVNYGYTF	TGCGCCAGCAGCCAAGATGACGTGAACTATGGCTACACCTTC
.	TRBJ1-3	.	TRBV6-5	CASSYGDGNTIYF	TGTGCCAGCAGTTACGGGGACGGAAACACCATATATTTT
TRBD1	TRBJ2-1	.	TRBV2	CASGRTGGHEQFF	TGTGCCAGCGGACGAACAGGGGGACATGAGCAGTTCTTC
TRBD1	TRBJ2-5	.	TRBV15	CATSRGTGLGTQYF	TGTGCCACCAGCAGAGGGACAGGCCTAGGGACCCAGTACTTC
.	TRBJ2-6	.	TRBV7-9	CASTSGPSGANVLTF	TGTGCCAGCACCAGCGGACCCTCTGGGGCCAACGTCCTGACTTTC
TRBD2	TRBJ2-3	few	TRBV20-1	CSALLAGNTDTQYF	TGCAGTGCTCTCCTAGCGGGAAACACAGATACGCAGTATTTT
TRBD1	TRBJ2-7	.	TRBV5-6	CASSLPGTGPPHEQYF	TGTGCCAGCAGCTTGCCCGGGACAGGTCCTCCCCACGAGCAGTACTTC
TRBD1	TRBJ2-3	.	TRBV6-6	CASSYSGQLSSTDTQYF	TGTGCCAGCAGTTATTCGGGACAGTTATCTAGCACAGATACGCAGTATTTT
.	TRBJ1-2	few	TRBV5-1	CASSLGQDGYTF	TGCGCCAGCAGCTTGGGACAGGATGGCTACACCTTC
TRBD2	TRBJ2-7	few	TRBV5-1	CASSLSELAGGVEQYF	TGCGCCAGCAGTCTATCTGAGCTAGCGGGAGGAGTCGAGCAGTACTTC
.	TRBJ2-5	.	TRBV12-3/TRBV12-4	CASTPWGAKETQYF	TGTGCCAGCACCCCATGGGGAGCTAAAGAGACCCAGTACTTC
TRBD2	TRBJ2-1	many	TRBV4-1	CASSPLAGTSGREQFF	TGCGCCAGCAGCCCCCTCGCCGGGACTAGCGGGCGTGAGCAGTTCTTC
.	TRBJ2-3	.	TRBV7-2	CASSLSARTDAQYF	TGTGCCAGCAGCTTATCGGCCCGCACAGATGCGCAGTATTTT
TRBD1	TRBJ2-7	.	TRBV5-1	CASSLFTGQGYEQYF	TGCGCCAGCAGCCTATTTACGGGACAGGGCTACGAGCAGTACTTC
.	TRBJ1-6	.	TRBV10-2	CASSDYGADNSPLHF	TGCGCCAGCAGTGATTACGGGGCCGATAATTCACCCCTCCACTTT
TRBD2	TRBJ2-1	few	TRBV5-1	CASSLARTSGGGDEQFF	TGCGCCAGCAGCTTGGCCCGGACTAGCGGGGGAGGGGATGAGCAGTTCTTC
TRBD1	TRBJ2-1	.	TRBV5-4	CASSRDSLSYNGQFF	TGTGCCAGCAGCAGGGACAGTCTCTCCTACAATGGGCAGTTCTTC
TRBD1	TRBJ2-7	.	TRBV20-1	CSARGRGRTGAYEQYF	TGCAGTGCTAGAGGTAGGGGTAGGACAGGGGCTTACGAGCAGTACTTC
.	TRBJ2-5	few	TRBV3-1	CASSLRVQETQYF	TGTGCCAGCAGCCTGCGGGTGCAAGAGACCCAGTACTTC